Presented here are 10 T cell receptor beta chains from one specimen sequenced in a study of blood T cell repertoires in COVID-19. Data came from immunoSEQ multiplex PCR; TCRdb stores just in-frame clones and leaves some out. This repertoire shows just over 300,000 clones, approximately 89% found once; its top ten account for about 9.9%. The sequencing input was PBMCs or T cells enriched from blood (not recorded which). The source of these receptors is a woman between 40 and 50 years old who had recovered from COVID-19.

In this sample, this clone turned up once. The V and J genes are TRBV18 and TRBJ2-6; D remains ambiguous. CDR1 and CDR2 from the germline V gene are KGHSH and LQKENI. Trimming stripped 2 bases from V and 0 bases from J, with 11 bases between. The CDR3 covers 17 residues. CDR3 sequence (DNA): TGTGCCAGCTCACCAGTCAGTACTACCTCTGGGGCCAACGTCCTGACTTTC. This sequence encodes CASSPVSTTSGANVLTF.

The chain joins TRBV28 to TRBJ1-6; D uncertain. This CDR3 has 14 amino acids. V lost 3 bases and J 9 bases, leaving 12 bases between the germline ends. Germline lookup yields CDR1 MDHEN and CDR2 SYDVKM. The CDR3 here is CASSFFSGSSPLHF. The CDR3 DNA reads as TGTGCCAGCAGTTTTTTTTCGGGTAGTTCACCCCTCCACTTT.

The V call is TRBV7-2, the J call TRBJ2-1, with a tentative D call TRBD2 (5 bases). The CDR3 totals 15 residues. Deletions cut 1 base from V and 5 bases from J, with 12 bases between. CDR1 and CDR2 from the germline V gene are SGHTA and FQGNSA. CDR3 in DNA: TGTGCCAGCAGCTTAGAGTCCGTCGGGGACAATGAGCAGTTCTTC. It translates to CASSLESVGDNEQFF.

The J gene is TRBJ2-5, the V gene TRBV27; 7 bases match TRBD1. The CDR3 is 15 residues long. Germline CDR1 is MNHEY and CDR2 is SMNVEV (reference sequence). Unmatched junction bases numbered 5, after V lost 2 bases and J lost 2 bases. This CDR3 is CASSLSGRGQETQYF. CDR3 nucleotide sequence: TGTGCCAGCAGTTTAAGTGGCAGGGGGCAAGAGACCCAGTACTTC.

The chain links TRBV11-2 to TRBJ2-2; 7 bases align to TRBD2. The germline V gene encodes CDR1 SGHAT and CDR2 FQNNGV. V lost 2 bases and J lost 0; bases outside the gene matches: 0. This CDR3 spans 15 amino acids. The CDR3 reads CASSLRGANTGELFF. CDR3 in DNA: TGTGCCAGCAGCTTACGGGGGGCGAACACCGGGGAGCTGTTTTTT.

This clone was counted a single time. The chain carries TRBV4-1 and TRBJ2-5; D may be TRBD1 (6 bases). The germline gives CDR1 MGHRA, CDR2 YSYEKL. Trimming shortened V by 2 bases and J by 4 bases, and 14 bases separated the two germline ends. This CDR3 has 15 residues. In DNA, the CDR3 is TGCGCCAGCAGCCAACCCGACAGGTCTGGAGAGACCCAGTACTTC. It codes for CASSQPDRSGETQYF.

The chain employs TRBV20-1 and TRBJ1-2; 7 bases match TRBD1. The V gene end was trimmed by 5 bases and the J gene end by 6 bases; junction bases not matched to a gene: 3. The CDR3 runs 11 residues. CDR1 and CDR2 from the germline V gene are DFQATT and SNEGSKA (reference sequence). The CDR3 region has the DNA TGCAGTGCTTCAGGGGGAGATGGCTACACCTTC. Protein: CSASGGDGYTF.

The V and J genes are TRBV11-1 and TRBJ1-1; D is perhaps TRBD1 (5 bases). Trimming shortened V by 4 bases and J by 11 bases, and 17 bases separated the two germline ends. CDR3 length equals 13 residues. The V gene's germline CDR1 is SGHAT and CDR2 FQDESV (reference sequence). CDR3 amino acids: CASSSSGFLLAFF. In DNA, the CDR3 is TGTGCCAGCAGCTCCTCAGGGTTTCTTTTGGCTTTCTTT.

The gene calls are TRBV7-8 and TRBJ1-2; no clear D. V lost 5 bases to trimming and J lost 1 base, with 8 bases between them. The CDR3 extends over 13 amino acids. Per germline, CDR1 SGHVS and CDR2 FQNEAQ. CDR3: CASSQRFNYGYTF. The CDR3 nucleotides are TGTGCCAGCAGCCAGCGATTTAACTATGGCTACACCTTC.

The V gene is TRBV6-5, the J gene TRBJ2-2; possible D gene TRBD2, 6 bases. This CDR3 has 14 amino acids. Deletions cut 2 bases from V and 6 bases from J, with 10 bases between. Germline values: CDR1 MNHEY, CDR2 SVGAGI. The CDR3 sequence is CASSYASGAGELFF. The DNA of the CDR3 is TGTGCCAGCAGTTACGCTTCGGGGGCCGGGGAGCTGTTTTTT.